The 16 T cell receptor beta chains in this list originate from one sample, sequenced in a study of T-cell memory formation after mild COVID-19. TCRdb passed the 5' RACE reads through MiXCR, listing each CDR3 protein once. The sample contains 270,000 or so distinct CDR3 sequences, 15% to 20% of which appear only once. The sample taken for sequencing was PBMCs or a T cell subset sorted from them (not recorded which). The receptor set was obtained from a man between 18 and 35 years old who had mild COVID-19 (a few samples of this study predate the infection). Cell type and time point are not known.

The chain is built from TRBV9 and TRBJ2-7; D remains ambiguous. The CDR3 length is 13 residues. Trimming left V 0 bases short and J 1 base short, with 5 bases between. CDR1 and CDR2 from the germline V gene are SGDLS and YYNGEE. CDR3 DNA: TGTGCCAGCAGCGTAGATGGTTCCTACGAGCAGTACTTC. It codes for CASSVDGSYEQYF.

The chain carries TRBV4-3 and TRBJ2-1, with 10 nucleotides matching TRBD1. This CDR3 spans 17 amino acids. Unmatched junction bases numbered 13, after V lost 6 bases and J lost 5 bases. In germline, CDR1 is LGHNA, CDR2 YSLEER. CDR3 protein: CASRSSGWDRGNNEQFF. The CDR3 bases are TGCGCCAGCAGAAGCAGCGGATGGGACAGGGGAAACAATGAGCAGTTCTTC.

V gene TRBV4-1 combines with J gene TRBJ2-4; 11 bases align to TRBD2. This CDR3 is built from 16 residues. Germline V gives CDR1 MGHRA, CDR2 YSYEKL. V shed 5 bases, J shed 6 bases, and the junction held 9 bases outside the gene matches. CDR3 DNA: TGCGCCAGCAGCGATCCCGGGACTAGCGGACTAAACATTCAGTACTTC. Protein sequence: CASSDPGTSGLNIQYF.

The chain is built from TRBV20-1 and TRBJ1-6, with D unclear. The CDR3 runs 14 residues. In germline, CDR1 is DFQATT, CDR2 SNEGSKA (reference sequence). V lost 1 base to trimming and J lost 6 bases, with 10 bases between them. CDR3 residues: CSARVGASNSPLHF. The CDR3 DNA sequence: TGCAGTGCTAGAGTCGGAGCTTCTAATTCACCCCTCCACTTT.

A few counts support this clonotype. The V call is TRBV2, the J call TRBJ2-3, with D unresolved. The ends were cut back, 3 bases at V and 2 bases at J, with 6 bases in the middle. Germline lookup yields CDR1 SNHLY and CDR2 FYNNEI. This CDR3 comprises 13 residues. CDR3 bases: TGTGCCAGCAGTGACAGAAACACAGATACGCAGTATTTT. It translates to CASSDRNTDTQYF.

The J gene is TRBJ1-5, the V gene TRBV6-2 or TRBV6-3; maybe TRBD1 (5 bases). CDR3 size: 16 residues. CDR1 and CDR2 (germline): MNHEY, SVGEGT. Trimming left V 3 bases short and J 2 bases short, with 14 bases between. The CDR3 region has the DNA TGTGCCAGCAGTTATGGCAGGGCGCTTGGCAATCAGCCCCAGCATTTT. Translated, it gives CASSYGRALGNQPQHF.

This clonotype was found a few times. The CDR3 DNA reads TGCGCCAGCAGCCGCCTCGAGAACTATGGCTACACCTTC. Translation: CASSRLENYGYTF. The chain couples TRBV5-1 to TRBJ1-2; D not certain. With 4 bases removed from V and 2 bases from J, the gap between germline ends came to 9 bases. The V gene's germline CDR1 is SGHRS and CDR2 YFSETQ. The CDR3 is 13 amino acids. Drawing the rest from reference TRBV5-1 and TRBJ1-2, the complete variable domain is KAGVTQTPRYLIKTRGQQVTLSCSPISGHRSVSWYQQTPGQGLQFLFEYFSETQRNKGNFPGRFSGRQFSNSRSEMNVSTLELGDSALYLCASSRLENYGYTFGSGTRLTVV.

The chain employs TRBV9 and TRBJ2-3; the D gene is possibly TRBD2 (5 bases). Trimming left V 0 bases short and J 6 bases short, with 14 bases between. This CDR3 is 15 amino acids long. Germline loops: CDR1 SGDLS, CDR2 YYNGEE. CDR3 protein: CASSVGGFMMDTQYF. CDR3 nucleotide sequence: TGTGCCAGCAGCGTAGGAGGGTTCATGATGGATACGCAGTATTTT.

The chain joins TRBV12-3 or TRBV12-4 to TRBJ2-1; either TRBD1 or TRBD2 may supply D (5 bases each). The CDR3 covers 13 residues. V was shortened by 0 bases and J by 9 bases, with 9 bases between the two germline ends. The DNA of the CDR3 is TGTGCCAGCAGTTTAGCGCTTGGGGGTGAGCAGTTCTTC. Encoded protein: CASSLALGGEQFF.

The CDR3 here is CASSQDRHSNQPQHF. CDR3 nucleotides: TGCGCCAGCAGCCAAGACAGGCATAGCAATCAGCCCCAGCATTTT. The V and J genes are TRBV4-3 and TRBJ1-5, with D uncertain. Trimming stripped 0 bases from V and 0 bases from J, with 6 bases between. The CDR3 totals 15 residues. Looked up from germline, CDR1 is LGHNA and CDR2 is YSLEER.

This clonotype came up a few times. The V and J genes are TRBV5-1 and TRBJ2-3; D unclear. This CDR3 has 14 residues. The V and J ends lost 0 bases and 2 bases respectively, with 7 bases between them. From germline, CDR1 is SGHRS and CDR2 YFSETQ. CDR3 sequence reads: CASSLAASTDTQYF. CDR3 bases: TGCGCCAGCAGCTTGGCAGCTTCCACAGATACGCAGTATTTT.

This clonotype occurred a few times. The chain joins TRBV15 to TRBJ2-4, with D perhaps TRBD1 or TRBD2 (7 bases each). V lost 0 bases and J 1 base, leaving 16 bases between the germline ends. This CDR3 spans 18 amino acids. The germline V gene has CDR1 LNHNV and CDR2 YYDKDF (reference sequence). DNA for the CDR3: TGTGCCACCAGCAGAGACCCGCCAGGGGGGGTGGCCAAAAACATTCAGTACTTC. This sequence encodes CATSRDPPGGVAKNIQYF.

V gene TRBV29-1 combines with J gene TRBJ2-3, with 7 bases matching TRBD1. Germline V lookup: CDR1 SQVTM, CDR2 ANQGSEA. After removal of 5 bases from V and 2 bases from J, the junction contained 1 base not matched to a gene. The CDR3 runs 12 residues. CDR3 sequence: CSVTGATDTQYF. The CDR3 DNA is TGCAGCGTTACAGGGGCCACAGATACGCAGTATTTT.

The table lists this clonotype with a few counts. The chain is built from TRBV4-1 and TRBJ1-6; TRBD1 is a possible D gene (6 bases). The CDR3 contains 18 residues. V shed 7 bases and J shed 5 bases, with 24 bases lying between them. Germline values: CDR1 MGHRA, CDR2 YSYEKL. The CDR3 spells CASTEFTVGGGDNSPLHF. The CDR3 DNA reads as TGCGCCAGCACCGAGTTCACTGTGGGAGGGGGGGATAATTCACCCCTCCACTTT.

The genes are TRBV6-2 or TRBV6-3 and TRBJ1-1, with D tentatively TRBD1 (5 bases). The ends were cut back, 1 base at V and 4 bases at J, with 16 bases in the middle. This CDR3 comprises 16 residues. Per the germline V gene, CDR1 is MNHEY and CDR2 is SVGEGT. This CDR3 reads CASSYYLPRGFTEAFF. CDR3 bases: TGTGCCAGCAGTTACTATCTGCCGAGGGGATTCACTGAAGCTTTCTTT.

This clonotype appeared a few times. CDR3 sequence reads: CASGVAGALNIQYF. The CDR3 bases are TGTGCCAGCGGGGTCGCGGGGGCGTTAAACATTCAGTACTTC. This chain connects TRBV28 to TRBJ2-4, with D possibly matching TRBD2 (7 bases). Deletions cut 8 bases from V and 6 bases from J, with 17 bases between. The CDR3 covers 14 residues. Germline CDR1 reads MDHEN; CDR2 reads SYDVKM.